These 7 T cell receptor beta chains were sequenced from one sample in a study of T cell repertoires and HLA-DP antigens. The antigens these receptors bind are not known. Profiled with immunoSEQ multiplex PCR; TCRdb holds only in-frame clones, not every one. The sample has fewer than 95,000 clones; around 86% are singletons. Sequencing input: CD4+ T cells from PBMCs. These receptors all stem from a man aged 45 to 65 in good health and CMV-seronegative.

V and J are TRBV7-9 and TRBJ2-3; D gene uncertain. Germline-derived CDR1 and CDR2 are SEHNR and FQNEAQ (reference sequence). This CDR3 spans 11 amino acids. The V end was cut by 5 bases, the J end by 7 bases, with 7 bases between. The DNA of the CDR3 is TGTGCCAGCAGCCCGAGCAATACGCAGTATTTT. Translated: CASSPSNTQYF. The full variable domain, with the rest looked up from reference TRBV7-9 and TRBJ2-3, is DTGVSQNPRHKITKRGQNVTFRCDPISEHNRLYWYRQTLGQGPEFLTYFQNEAQLEKSRLLSDRFSAERPKGSFSTLEIQRTEQGDSAMYLCASSPSNTQYFGPGTRLTVL.

The chain combines TRBV28 with TRBJ1-1; D may be TRBD1 (6 bases). This CDR3 contains 18 residues. Trimming shortened V by 1 base and J by 1 base, and 19 bases separated the two germline ends. Germline V gene lookup returns CDR1 MDHEN and CDR2 SYDVKM. The CDR3 loop reads CASSLLLYRARSNTEAFF. The CDR3 region has the DNA TGTGCCAGCAGTTTATTACTTTACAGGGCCAGATCGAACACTGAAGCTTTCTTT.

The chain carries TRBV30 and TRBJ1-1; D call uncertain. The V and J ends lost 4 bases and 1 base respectively, with 13 bases between them. This CDR3 comprises 14 residues. The V gene's germline CDR1 is GTSNPN and CDR2 SVGIG (reference sequence). This CDR3 reads CAWTPLGPNTEAFF. Here the CDR3 DNA reads TGTGCCTGGACCCCTCTCGGGCCGAACACTGAAGCTTTCTTT. The full variable domain, in which reference TRBV30 and TRBJ1-1 provide the parts outside the CDR3, is SQTIHQWPATLVQPVGSPLSLECTVEGTSNPNLYWYRQAAGRGLQLLFYSVGIGQISSEVPQNLSASRPQDRQFILSSKKLLLSDSGFYLCAWTPLGPNTEAFFGQGTRLTVV.

In the case of this clone: The junction and the germline gene differ at one end; a read error may be behind it. The chain is built from TRBV25-1 and TRBJ1-1; 10 nucleotides line up with TRBD1. The CDR3 loop spans 14 amino acids. Germline V gene lookup returns CDR1 MGHDK and CDR2 SYGVNS. The CDR3 reads CASSGGTGETAAFF. DNA for the CDR3: TGTGCCAGCAGTGGGGGGACAGGGGAGACTGCAGCTTTCTTT. The complete variable domain, with remaining parts taken from reference TRBV25-1 and TRBJ1-1, reads EADIYQTPRYLVIGTGKKITLECSQTMGHDKMYWYQQDPGMELHLIHYSYGVNSTEKGDLSSESTVSRIRTEHFPLTLESARPSHTSQYLCASSGGTGETAAFFGQGTRLTVV.

This rearrangement joins TRBV5-8 to TRBJ2-7; the D gene could be TRBD1 or TRBD2 (5 bases each). CDR1 and CDR2 (germline): SGHTS, YDEGEE. V was clipped by 7 bases and J by 1 base, with 18 bases between them. CDR3 length: 15 amino acids. The CDR3 DNA sequence: TGTGCCAGCCGCCCGACCGGGACGGCTTCCTACGAGCAGTACTTC. This gives the protein CASRPTGTASYEQYF.

The chain carries TRBV2 and TRBJ2-3; D call uncertain. The CDR3 is 15 amino acids. Trimming stripped 0 bases from V and 4 bases from J, with 11 bases between. Per the germline V gene, CDR1 is SNHLY and CDR2 is FYNNEI. The CDR3 here is CASSEAVRSPDTQYF. As DNA, the CDR3 is TGTGCCAGCAGTGAAGCGGTAAGGTCCCCAGATACGCAGTATTTT.

The chain combines TRBV19 with TRBJ1-2; 10 bases fit TRBD1. Germline trimming cut 9 bases from V and 1 base from J; bases unmatched to any gene: 11. Germline V gene lookup returns CDR1 LNHDA and CDR2 SQIVND (reference sequence). This CDR3 is built from 16 residues. The CDR3 region is CASLDDRGPINYGYTF. The CDR3 coding sequence is TGTGCCAGCCTGGACGACAGGGGGCCTATTAACTATGGCTACACCTTC.